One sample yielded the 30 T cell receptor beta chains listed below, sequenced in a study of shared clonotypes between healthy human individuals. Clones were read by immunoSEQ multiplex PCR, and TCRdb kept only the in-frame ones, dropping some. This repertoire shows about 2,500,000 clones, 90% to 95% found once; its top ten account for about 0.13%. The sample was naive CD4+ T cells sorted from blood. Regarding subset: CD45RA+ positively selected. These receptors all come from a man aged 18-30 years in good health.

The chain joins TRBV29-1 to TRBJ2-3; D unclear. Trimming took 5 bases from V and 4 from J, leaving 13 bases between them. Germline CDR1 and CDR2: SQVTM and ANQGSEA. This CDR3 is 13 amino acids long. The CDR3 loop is CSVPGRKADTQYF. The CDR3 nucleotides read TGCAGCGTTCCGGGCAGGAAGGCAGATACGCAGTATTTT.

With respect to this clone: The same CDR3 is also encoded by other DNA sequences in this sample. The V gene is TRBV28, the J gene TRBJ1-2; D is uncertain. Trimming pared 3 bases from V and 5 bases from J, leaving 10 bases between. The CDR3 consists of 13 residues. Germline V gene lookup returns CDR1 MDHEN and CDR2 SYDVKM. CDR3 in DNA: TGTGCCAGCAGTTTGCCGGGGATATATGGCTACACCTTC. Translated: CASSLPGIYGYTF.

The CDR3 protein is CASSPGLHSYEQYF. The CDR3, as DNA: TGCGCCAGCAGCCCGGGACTTCATTCCTACGAGCAGTACTTC. This chain links TRBV4-3 with TRBJ2-7, with a possible D match to TRBD2 (6 bases). V lost 4 bases, J lost 1 base, and 11 bases lay in between. Germline V gene lookup returns CDR1 LGHNA and CDR2 YSLEER. The CDR3 spans 14 residues.

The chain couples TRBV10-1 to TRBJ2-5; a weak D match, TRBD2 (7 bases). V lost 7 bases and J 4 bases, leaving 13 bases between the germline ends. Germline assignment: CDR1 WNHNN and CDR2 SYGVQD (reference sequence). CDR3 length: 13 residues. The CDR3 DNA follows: TGCGCCAGCACCGGGGGGCCGGGAGAGACCCAGTACTTC. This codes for CASTGGPGETQYF.

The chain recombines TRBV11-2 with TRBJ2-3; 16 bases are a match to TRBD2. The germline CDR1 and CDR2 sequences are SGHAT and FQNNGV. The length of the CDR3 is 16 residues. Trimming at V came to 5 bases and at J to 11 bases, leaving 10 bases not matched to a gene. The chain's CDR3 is CASSPQGLAGGLQQYF. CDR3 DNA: TGTGCCAGCAGCCCCCAGGGACTAGCGGGAGGGCTACAGCAGTATTTT.

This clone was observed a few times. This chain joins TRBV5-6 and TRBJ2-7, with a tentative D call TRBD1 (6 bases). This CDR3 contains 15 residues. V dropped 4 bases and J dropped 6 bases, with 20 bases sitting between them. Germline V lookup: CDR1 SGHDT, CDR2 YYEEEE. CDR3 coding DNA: TGTGCCAGCAGCACACAGGGTGGTGTAAAAGTCGAGCAGTACTTC. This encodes CASSTQGGVKVEQYF.

The DNA for the CDR3 is TGTGCCAGCAGCCCGGGGACGGAAAGAACCTACGAGCAGTACTTC. Encoded protein: CASSPGTERTYEQYF. The chain combines TRBV5-6 with TRBJ2-7; either TRBD1 or TRBD2 may fit D (5 bases each). CDR3 length equals 15 residues. Per germline, CDR1 SGHDT and CDR2 YYEEEE. V lost 4 bases, J lost 2 bases, and 16 bases lay in between.

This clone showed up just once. The CDR3 nucleotides read TGTGCCAGCAGCTTAGCCTCCCGAGAGGGGCAGGGCCATCAGCCCCAGCATTTT. It is translated as CASSLASREGQGHQPQHF. The chain links TRBV7-8 to TRBJ1-5, with D perhaps TRBD1 (5 bases). Germline V gene data show CDR1 as SGHVS and CDR2 as FQNEAQ. CDR3 length: 18 residues. The ends were cut back, 0 bases at V and 5 bases at J, with 20 bases in the middle.

CDR3 protein: CASRPAGTGGIEQYF. The CDR3 region has the DNA TGTGCCAGCAGACCCGCCGGGACAGGGGGGATAGAGCAGTACTTC. The rearrangement uses TRBV21-1 and TRBJ2-7; TRBD1 is taken as the D call from the table, unchecked against the DNA. TRBV21-1 corresponds to a pseudogene. The CDR3 contains 15 residues.

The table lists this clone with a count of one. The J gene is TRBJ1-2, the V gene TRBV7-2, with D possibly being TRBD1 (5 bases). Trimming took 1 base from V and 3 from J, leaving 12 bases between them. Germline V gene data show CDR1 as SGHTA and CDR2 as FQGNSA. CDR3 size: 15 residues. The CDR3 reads CASSLEGLGDYGYTF. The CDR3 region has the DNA TGTGCCAGCAGCTTAGAGGGGTTGGGAGACTATGGCTACACCTTC. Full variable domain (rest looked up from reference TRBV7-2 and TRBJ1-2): GAGVSQSPSNKVTEKGKDVELRCDPISGHTALYWYRQSLGQGLEFLIYFQGNSAPDKSGLPSDRFSAERTGGSVSTLTIQRTQQEDSAVYLCASSLEGLGDYGYTFGSGTRLTVV.

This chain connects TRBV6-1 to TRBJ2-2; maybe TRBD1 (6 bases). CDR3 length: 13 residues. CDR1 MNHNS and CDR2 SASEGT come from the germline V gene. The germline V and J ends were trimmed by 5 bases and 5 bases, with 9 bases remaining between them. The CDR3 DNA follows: TGTGCCAGCAGTACCCAGGGGACCGGGGAGCTGTTTTTT. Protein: CASSTQGTGELFF.

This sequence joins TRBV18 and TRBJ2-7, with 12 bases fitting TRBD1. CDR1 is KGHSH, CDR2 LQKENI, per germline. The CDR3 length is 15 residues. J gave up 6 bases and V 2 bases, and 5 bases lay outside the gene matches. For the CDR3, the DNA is TGTGCCAGCTCACCAGTTGGGACAGGGGGCGTCGAGCAGTACTTC. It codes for CASSPVGTGGVEQYF.

The CDR3 region has the DNA TGTGCCAGTAGTGTGACCGGGACAGGGGTTCATGAGCAGTTCTTC. It codes for CASSVTGTGVHEQFF. The chain links TRBV19 to TRBJ2-1, with 10 bases matching TRBD1. Trimming took 5 bases from V and 8 from J; bases not matched to a gene: 9. CDR1 is LNHDA, CDR2 SQIVND, per germline (reference sequence). The CDR3 is 15 amino acids. The full variable domain, its missing parts supplied by reference TRBV19 and TRBJ2-1, is DGGITQSPKYLFRKEGQNVTLSCEQNLNHDAMYWYRQDPGQGLRLIYYSQIVNDFQKGDIAEGYSVSREKKESFPLTVTSAQKNPTAFYLCASSVTGTGVHEQFFGPGTRLTVL.

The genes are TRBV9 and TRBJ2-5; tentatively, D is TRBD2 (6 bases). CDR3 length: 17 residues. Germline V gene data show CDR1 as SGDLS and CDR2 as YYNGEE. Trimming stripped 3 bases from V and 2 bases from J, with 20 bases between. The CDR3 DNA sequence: TGTGCCAGCAGCGGGGGACTCACCAAAAAGGGGCAAGAGACCCAGTACTTC. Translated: CASSGGLTKKGQETQYF. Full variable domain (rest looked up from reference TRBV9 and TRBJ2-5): DSGVTQTPKHLITATGQRVTLRCSPRSGDLSVYWYQQSLDQGLQFLIQYYNGEERAKGNILERFSAQQFPDLHSELNLSSLELGDSALYFCASSGGLTKKGQETQYFGPGTRLLVL.

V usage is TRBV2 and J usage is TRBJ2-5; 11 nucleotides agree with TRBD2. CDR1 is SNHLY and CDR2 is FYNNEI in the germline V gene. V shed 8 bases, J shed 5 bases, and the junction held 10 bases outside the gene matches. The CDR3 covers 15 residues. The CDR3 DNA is TGTGCCAGCGGGCCGGGACTAGCGGTGATTGAGACCCAGTACTTC. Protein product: CASGPGLAVIETQYF.

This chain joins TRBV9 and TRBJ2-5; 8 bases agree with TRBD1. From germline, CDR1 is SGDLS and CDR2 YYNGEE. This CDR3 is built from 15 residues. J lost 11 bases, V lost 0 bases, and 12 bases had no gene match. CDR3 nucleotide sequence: TGTGCCAGCAGCGTAGCAGGCAGGGGGCAAGAAGGGCAGTACTTC. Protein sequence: CASSVAGRGQEGQYF.

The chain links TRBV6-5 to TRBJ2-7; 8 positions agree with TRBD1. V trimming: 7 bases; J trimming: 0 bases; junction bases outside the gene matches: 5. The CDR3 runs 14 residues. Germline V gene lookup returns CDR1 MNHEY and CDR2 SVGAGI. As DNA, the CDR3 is TGTGCCAGCACCCGGGACAGGAGCTCCTACGAGCAGTACTTC. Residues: CASTRDRSSYEQYF.

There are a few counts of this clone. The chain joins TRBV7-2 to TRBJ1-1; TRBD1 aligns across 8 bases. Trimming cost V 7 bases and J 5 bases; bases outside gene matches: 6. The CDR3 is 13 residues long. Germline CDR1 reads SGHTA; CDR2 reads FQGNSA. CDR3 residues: CASTQQGVTEAFF. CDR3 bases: TGTGCCAGCACCCAACAGGGGGTAACTGAAGCTTTCTTT.

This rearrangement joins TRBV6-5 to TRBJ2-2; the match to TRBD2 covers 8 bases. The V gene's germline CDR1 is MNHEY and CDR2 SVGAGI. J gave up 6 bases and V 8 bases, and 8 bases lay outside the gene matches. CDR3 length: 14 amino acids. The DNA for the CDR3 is TGTGCCAGCGCGGGGGGCCTTTCCCCCGGGGAGCTGTTTTTT. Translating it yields CASAGGLSPGELFF.

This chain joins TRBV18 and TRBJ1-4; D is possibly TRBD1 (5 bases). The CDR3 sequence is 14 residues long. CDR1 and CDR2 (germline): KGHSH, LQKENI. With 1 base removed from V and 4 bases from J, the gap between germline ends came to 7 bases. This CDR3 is CASSPRGINEKLFF. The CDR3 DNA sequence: TGTGCCAGCTCACCACGGGGCATTAATGAAAAACTGTTTTTT.

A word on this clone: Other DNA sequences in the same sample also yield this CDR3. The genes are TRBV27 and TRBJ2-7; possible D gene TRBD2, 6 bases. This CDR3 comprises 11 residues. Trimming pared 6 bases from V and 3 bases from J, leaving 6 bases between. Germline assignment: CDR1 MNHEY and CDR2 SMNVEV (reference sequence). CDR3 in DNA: TGTGCCAGCAGGGGGGGCTACGAGCAGTACTTC. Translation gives CASRGGYEQYF.

The DNA of the CDR3 is TGTGCCAGCAGTACCCACAGGGGCGCAGGTTCACCCCTCCACTTT. It yields the protein CASSTHRGAGSPLHF. The chain is built from TRBV6-5 and TRBJ1-6; 7 positions agree with TRBD1. This CDR3 is built from 15 residues. Germline values: CDR1 MNHEY, CDR2 SVGAGI. After removal of 5 bases from V and 9 bases from J, the junction contained 10 bases not matched to a gene.

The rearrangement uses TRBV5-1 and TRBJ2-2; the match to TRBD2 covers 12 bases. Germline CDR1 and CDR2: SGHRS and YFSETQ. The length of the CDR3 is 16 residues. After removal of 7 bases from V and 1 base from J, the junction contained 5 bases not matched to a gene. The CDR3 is CASSTSGRVNTGELFF. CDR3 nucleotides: TGCGCCAGCTCGACTAGCGGGAGAGTGAACACCGGGGAGCTGTTTTTT.

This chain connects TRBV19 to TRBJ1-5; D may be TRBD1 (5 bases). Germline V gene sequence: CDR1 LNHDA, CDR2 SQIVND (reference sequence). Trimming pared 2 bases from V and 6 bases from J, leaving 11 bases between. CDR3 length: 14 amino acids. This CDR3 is CASSIRGEVQPQHF. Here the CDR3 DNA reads TGTGCCAGTAGTATACGAGGGGAGGTTCAGCCCCAGCATTTT.

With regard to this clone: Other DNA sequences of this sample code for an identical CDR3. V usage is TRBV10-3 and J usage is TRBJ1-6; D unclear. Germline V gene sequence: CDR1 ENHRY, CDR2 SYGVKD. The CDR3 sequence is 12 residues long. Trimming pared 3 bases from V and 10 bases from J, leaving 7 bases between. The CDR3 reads CAISEEGSPLHF. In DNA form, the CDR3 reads TGTGCCATCAGTGAAGAGGGATCACCCCTCCACTTT.

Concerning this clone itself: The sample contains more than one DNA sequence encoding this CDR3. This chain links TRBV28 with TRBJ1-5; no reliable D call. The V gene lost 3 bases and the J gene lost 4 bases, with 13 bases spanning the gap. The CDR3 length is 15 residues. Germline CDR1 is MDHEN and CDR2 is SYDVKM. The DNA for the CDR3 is TGTGCCAGCAGTTTGCCCCAAGGACGGAATCAGCCCCAGCATTTT. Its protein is CASSLPQGRNQPQHF.

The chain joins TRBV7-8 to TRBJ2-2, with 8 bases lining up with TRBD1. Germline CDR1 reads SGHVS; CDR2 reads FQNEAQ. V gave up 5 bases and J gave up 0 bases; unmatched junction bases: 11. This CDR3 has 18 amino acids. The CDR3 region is CASSPRDRISANTGELFF. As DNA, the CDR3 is TGTGCCAGCAGCCCACGGGACAGGATCTCCGCGAACACCGGGGAGCTGTTTTTT.

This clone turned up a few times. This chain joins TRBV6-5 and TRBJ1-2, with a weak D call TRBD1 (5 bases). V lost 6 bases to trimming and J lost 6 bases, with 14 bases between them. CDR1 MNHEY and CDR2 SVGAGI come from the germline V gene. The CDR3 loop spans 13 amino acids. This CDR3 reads CASRARGGNGYTF. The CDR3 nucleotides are TGTGCCAGCAGAGCGCGTGGGGGAAATGGCTACACCTTC.

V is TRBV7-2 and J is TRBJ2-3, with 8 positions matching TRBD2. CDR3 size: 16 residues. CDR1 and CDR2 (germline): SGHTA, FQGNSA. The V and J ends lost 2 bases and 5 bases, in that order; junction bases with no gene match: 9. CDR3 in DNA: TGTGCCAGCAGCTTATCCCCAGCGGGAGTGAAAGATACGCAGTATTTT. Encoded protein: CASSLSPAGVKDTQYF.

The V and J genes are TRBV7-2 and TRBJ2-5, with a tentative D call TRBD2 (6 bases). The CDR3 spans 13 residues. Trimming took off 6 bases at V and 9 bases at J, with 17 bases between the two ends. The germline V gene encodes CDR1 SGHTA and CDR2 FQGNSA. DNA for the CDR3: TGTGCCAGCAGGCACAGGAGCTGGGAGGCCCAGTACTTC. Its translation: CASRHRSWEAQYF.